The clone carrying this T cell receptor (beta chain) came up a few times. This record belongs to a study of blood T cell repertoires in COVID-19. About the study: Sites in the United States, Italy and Spain provided acute and convalescent COVID-19 samples.

Measured with immunoSEQ multiplex PCR; TCRdb has only the in-frame clones, and not every one. The top ten hold roughly 1.2% of the sample, which has some 210,000 clones, under 95% seen once. CDR1 and CDR2 from the germline V gene are SGHTA and FQGTGA. The CDR3 consists of 15 residues. V was trimmed by 5 bases and J by 6 bases, leaving 17 bases between them. The chain joins TRBV7-3 to TRBJ2-1; maybe TRBD1 (7 bases). The specimen sequenced was peripheral blood. The source is a man aged 25 to 40 with acute or convalescent COVID-19. CDR3 DNA sequence: TGTGCCAGCAGCCAAGGGGCGGGACAGATCAATGAGCAGTTCTTC. Its protein is CASSQGAGQINEQFF.